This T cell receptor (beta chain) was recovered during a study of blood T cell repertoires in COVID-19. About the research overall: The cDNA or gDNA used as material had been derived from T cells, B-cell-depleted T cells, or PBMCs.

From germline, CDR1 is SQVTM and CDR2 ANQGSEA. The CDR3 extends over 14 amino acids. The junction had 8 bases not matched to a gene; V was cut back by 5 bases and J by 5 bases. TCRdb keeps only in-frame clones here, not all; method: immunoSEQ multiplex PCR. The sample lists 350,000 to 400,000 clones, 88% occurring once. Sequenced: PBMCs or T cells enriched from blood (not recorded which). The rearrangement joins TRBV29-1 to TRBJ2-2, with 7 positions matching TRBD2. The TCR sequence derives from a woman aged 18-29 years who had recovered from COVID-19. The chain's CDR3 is CSVSDRGGTGELFF. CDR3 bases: TGCAGCGTTTCTGATCGGGGAGGGACCGGGGAGCTGTTTTTT.